Sequencing of this TCR beta chain was carried out in a study of blood T cell repertoires in COVID-19. CDR3 length: 12 amino acids. Germline CDR1 is ENHRY and CDR2 is SYGVKD. Trimming pared 6 bases from V and 5 bases from J, leaving 8 bases between. The repertoire was sequenced with immunoSEQ multiplex PCR; TCRdb's copy has only in-frame clones and lacks some. The sample has about 250,000 clones; about four fifths are singletons. This sequence originates from an elderly man with acute or convalescent COVID-19. What was sequenced was peripheral blood. This chain joins TRBV10-3 and TRBJ1-5, with D perhaps matching TRBD1 (6 bases). CDR3 DNA sequence: TGTGCCATCAGCGCAGGGGATCAGCCCCAGCATTTT. It translates to CAISAGDQPQHF.